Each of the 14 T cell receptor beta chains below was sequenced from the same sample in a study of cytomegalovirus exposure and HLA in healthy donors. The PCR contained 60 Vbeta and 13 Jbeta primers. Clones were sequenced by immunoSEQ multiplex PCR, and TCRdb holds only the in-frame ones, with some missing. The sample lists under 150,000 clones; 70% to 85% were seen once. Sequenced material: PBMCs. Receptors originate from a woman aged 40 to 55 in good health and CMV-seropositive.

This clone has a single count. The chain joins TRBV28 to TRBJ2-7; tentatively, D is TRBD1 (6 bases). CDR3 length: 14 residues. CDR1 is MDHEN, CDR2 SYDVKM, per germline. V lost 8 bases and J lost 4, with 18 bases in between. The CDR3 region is CASSTGLWVYEQYF. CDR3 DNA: TGTGCCAGCTCTACAGGGCTGTGGGTATACGAGCAGTACTTC.

CDR3 residues: CASSLSGGTEAFF. For the CDR3, the DNA is TGTGCCAGCAGCTTAAGTGGGGGGACTGAAGCTTTCTTT. The chain uses TRBV7-2 and TRBJ1-1, with D maybe TRBD1 (5 bases). V lost 2 bases and J 5 bases, leaving 9 bases between the germline ends. This CDR3 is built from 13 residues. Germline V gene data show CDR1 as SGHTA and CDR2 as FQGNSA.

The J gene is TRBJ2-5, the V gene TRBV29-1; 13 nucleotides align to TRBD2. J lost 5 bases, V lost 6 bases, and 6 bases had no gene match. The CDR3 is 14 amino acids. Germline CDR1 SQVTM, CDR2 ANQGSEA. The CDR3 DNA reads TGCAGCGTGAGGACTAGCGGGAGTTCTGAGACCCAGTACTTC. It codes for CSVRTSGSSETQYF.

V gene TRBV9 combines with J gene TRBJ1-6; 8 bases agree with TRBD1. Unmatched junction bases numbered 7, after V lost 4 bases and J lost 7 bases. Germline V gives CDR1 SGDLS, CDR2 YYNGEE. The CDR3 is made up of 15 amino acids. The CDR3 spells CASSPLTGANSPLHF. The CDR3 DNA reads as TGTGCCAGCAGCCCATTGACAGGGGCAAATTCACCCCTCCACTTT.

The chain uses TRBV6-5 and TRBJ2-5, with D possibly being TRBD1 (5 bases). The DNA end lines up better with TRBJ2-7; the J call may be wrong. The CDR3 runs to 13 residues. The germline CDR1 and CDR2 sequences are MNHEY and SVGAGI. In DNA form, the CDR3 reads TGTGCCAGCAGTTACGACAGCTCCTACGAGCAGTACTTC. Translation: CASSYDSSYEQYF.

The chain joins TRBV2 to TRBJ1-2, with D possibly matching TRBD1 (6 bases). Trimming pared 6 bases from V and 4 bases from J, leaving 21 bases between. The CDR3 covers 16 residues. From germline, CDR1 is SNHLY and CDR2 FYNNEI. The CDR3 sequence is CASSQTQTGNRYGYTF. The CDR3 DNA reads TGTGCCAGCAGCCAAACCCAAACAGGGAACCGCTATGGCTACACCTTC. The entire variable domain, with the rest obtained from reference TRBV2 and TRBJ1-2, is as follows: EPEVTQTPSHQVTQMGQEVILRCVPISNHLYFYWYRQILGQKVEFLVSFYNNEISEKSEIFDDQFSVERPDGSNFTLKIRSTKLEDSAMYFCASSQTQTGNRYGYTFGSGTRLTVV.

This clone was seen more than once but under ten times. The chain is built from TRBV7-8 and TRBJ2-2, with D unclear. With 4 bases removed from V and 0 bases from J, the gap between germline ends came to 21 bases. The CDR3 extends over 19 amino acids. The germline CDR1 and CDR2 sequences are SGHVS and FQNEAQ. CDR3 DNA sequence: TGTGCCAGCAGCTCACCACTAAACCCGACCGGCGCGAACACCGGGGAGCTGTTTTTT. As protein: CASSSPLNPTGANTGELFF.

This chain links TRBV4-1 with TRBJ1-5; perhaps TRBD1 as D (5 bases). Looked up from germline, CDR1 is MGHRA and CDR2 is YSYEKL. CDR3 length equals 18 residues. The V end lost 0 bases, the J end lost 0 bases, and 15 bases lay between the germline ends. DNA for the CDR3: TGCGCCAGCAGCCAAGACGGCGGGGCAGGGTATAGCAATCAGCCCCAGCATTTT. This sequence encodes CASSQDGGAGYSNQPQHF.

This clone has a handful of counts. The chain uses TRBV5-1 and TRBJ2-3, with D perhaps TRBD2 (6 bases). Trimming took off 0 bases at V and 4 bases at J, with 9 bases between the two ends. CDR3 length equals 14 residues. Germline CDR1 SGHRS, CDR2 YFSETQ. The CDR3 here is CASSLARESDTQYF. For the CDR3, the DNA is TGCGCCAGCAGCTTGGCCCGGGAGTCAGATACGCAGTATTTT. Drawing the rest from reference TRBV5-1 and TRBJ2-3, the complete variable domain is KAGVTQTPRYLIKTRGQQVTLSCSPISGHRSVSWYQQTPGQGLQFLFEYFSETQRNKGNFPGRFSGRQFSNSRSEMNVSTLELGDSALYLCASSLARESDTQYFGPGTRLTVL.

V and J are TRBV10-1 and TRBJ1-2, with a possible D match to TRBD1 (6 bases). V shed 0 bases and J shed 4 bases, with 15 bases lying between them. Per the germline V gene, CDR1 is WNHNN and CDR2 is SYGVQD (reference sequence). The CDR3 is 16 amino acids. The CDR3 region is CASSESSPRGIYGYTF. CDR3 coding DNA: TGCGCCAGCAGTGAGTCGAGCCCGAGGGGGATCTATGGCTACACCTTC.

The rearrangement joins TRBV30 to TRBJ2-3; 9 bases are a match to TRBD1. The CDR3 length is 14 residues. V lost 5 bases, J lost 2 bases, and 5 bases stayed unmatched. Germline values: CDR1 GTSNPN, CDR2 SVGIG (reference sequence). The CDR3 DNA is TGTGCCTGGGGCGGGACAGGGAACACAGATACGCAGTATTTT. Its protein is CAWGGTGNTDTQYF.

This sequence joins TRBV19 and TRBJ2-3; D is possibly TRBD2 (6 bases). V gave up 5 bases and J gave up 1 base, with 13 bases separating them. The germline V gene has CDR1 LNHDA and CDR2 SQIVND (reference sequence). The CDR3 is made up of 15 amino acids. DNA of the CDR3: TGTGCCAGTAGTGACGGGACTCGGCGCACAGATACGCAGTATTTT. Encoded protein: CASSDGTRRTDTQYF.

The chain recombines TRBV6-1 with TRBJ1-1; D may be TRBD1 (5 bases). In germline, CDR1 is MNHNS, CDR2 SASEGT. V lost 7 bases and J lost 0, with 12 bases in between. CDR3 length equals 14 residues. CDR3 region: CASTSRGVNTEAFF. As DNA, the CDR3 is TGTGCCAGCACTTCACGGGGGGTGAACACTGAAGCTTTCTTT.

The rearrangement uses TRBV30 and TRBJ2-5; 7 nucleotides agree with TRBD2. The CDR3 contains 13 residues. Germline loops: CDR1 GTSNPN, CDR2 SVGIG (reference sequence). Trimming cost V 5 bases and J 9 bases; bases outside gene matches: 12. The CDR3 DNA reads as TGTGCCTGGTCCGGGGGAGGGGATAGGGCCCAGTACTTC. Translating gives CAWSGGGDRAQYF. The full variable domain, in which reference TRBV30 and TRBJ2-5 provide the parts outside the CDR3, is SQTIHQWPATLVQPVGSPLSLECTVEGTSNPNLYWYRQAAGRGLQLLFYSVGIGQISSEVPQNLSASRPQDRQFILSSKKLLLSDSGFYLCAWSGGGDRAQYFGPGTRLLVL.